The clone carrying this T cell receptor (beta chain) was detected only a few times. In terms of age and location, participants ranged from roughly 18 to 100 years and lived in about two dozen US areas. Cohort 3 donors were reported recovered after two negative PCRs, clearance, or symptom resolution. The data derive from a study of blood T cell repertoires in COVID-19. Per the study methods: Amplification of reference gene primers was used by the study to estimate nucleated cell counts. Method: immunoSEQ multiplex PCR; TCRdb's copy keeps in-frame clones and lacks some. Clone size and the V and J calls come from that table; the DNA yielded D and trimming. The sample has roughly 250,000 clones, 85% to 90% seen once; the top ten hold roughly 2.5%. Germline V gene lookup returns CDR1 SGHTA and CDR2 FQGTGA. This CDR3 is 16 amino acids long. V was shortened by 0 bases and J by 7 bases, with 18 bases between the two germline ends.

The J gene is TRBJ1-1, the V gene TRBV7-3; D perhaps matches TRBD1 (5 bases). The receptor comes from a woman aged 18-29 years who had recovered from COVID-19. The sequenced material came from PBMCs or T cells enriched from blood (not recorded which). The CDR3 is CASSLTPRGGTVEAFF. The CDR3, as DNA: TGTGCCAGCAGCTTAACACCTCGCGGGGGGACGGTTGAAGCTTTCTTT.